One TCR beta chain is described in this entry. Antigen specificity is unknown. Sequencing was performed with immunoSEQ multiplex PCR; in TCRdb, only in-frame clones are kept and a portion is missing. The table includes about 60,000 clones, approximately 91% detected once. Germline V gene data show CDR1 as MNHNY and CDR2 as SVGAGI (reference sequence). The CDR3 has 15 amino acids. The V and J ends lost 2 bases and 3 bases respectively, with 13 bases between them. Noted time point: neoterminal ileum biopsy at postoperative endoscopy, about 6 months after surgery. These data are taken from a study of T cell repertoires in ileal Crohn's disease. Whole-study findings and limits: Endoscopy was done a median about 6.8 months after surgery.

Sequencing was performed on ileal tissue. The origin of this receptor is an adult with Crohn's disease. The J gene is TRBJ1-1, the V gene TRBV6-6; D not certain. The CDR3 loop is CASSYVLADHTEAFF. Written as DNA, the CDR3 is TGTGCCAGCAGTTACGTTTTGGCAGATCACACTGAAGCTTTCTTT.